Sequencing of this T cell receptor (beta chain) was carried out in a study of T cell responses to AZD1222 COVID-19 vaccine (dated by TCRdb to the early 2020s). Turning to the overall study: AZD1222 recipients whose second dose came at about 4 weeks and those whose second dose came at about 12 weeks were combined into one group, since spike-specific TCR depth and breadth did not differ between the two schedules. Trial participants were enrolled by age into 18-55, 56-69 and 70-plus year subgroups, with about 150, 27 and 61 TCR-sequenced participants respectively. TCR sequencing covered some 240 trial participants: 200 to 210 given two doses of AZD1222 and 26 given two doses of MenACWY control vaccine.

Of note for this clone: It has no known antigen specificity. There are no base qualities to consult, and no much larger clone falls within one base.

Including cysteine and phenylalanine, the CDR3 has 11 amino acids. The sequence is cut down to CDR3 DNA, 33 bases in frame from base 1. CDR1 and CDR2 are read off the germline V gene (reference sequence) as DFQATT and SNEGSKA. The germline ends are 13 bases apart after V is trimmed by 4 bases and J by 10 bases. This specimen's time point label, per the study, means: baseline before first vaccination. Vaccinee samples were obtained from the UK trials COV001 and COV002, which included a single-blind randomized controlled phase 2/3 trial of AZD1222 (ChAdOx1 nCoV-19) in healthy adults. Trial participant PBMC samples were collected at day 0 and day 28 after the second dose for TCRbeta chain sequencing. What the work shows at the level of the full study, not this receptor alone: After two AZD1222 doses, spike-specific TCR breadth and depth were significantly higher than at day 0 and than in MenACWY recipients. Conclusions about previously exposed vaccinees are limited because only six or seven AZD1222 recipients were SARS-CoV-2 seropositive at baseline. Because no samples from the day 14 peak response were available, repertoires could be characterized only after the peak T cell response. Participants were mostly white British, with more females than males. The authors suggested clonal diversity may have been underestimated. The 56-69-year group was small, and its depth increase did not reach significance, likely because of low power. Vaccine-associated CD4 TCRs spanned the whole spike protein, with dominant responses in regions 160-218 and 743-854. Reportedly, close to half of the unique spike-specific TCRs recognized epitopes lying outside the regions that are mutated in the B.1.351 and B.1.1.7 variants.

The CDR3 regions of human TCRbeta chains were subjected to immunosequencing. On the study's bioinformatics: TCRs in the repertoires were compared against a reference library of SARS-CoV-2-specific TCRs that had been generated with the MIRA antigen-specificity platform. Breadth was defined as the fraction of unique TCRs that were SARS-CoV-2-associated. Depth was defined as the fraction of total T cells that were SARS-CoV-2-associated. Using the MIRA data, every spike-specific TCR was mapped to the spike region that the TCR reacted to and assigned to either a CD4 or a CD8 class. Log10-transformed breadth and depth values were compared by one-way ANOVA with Sidak's multiple comparisons tests. TCRdb limited this immuneACCESS table to in-frame rearrangements with V and J called. A share of clones is missing; checked studies link under half to unresolved V genes, and the rest is unexplained. D and trimming come from the DNA, and the V and J calls and clone size come from that table. The sample table lists 200,000 to 300,000 clones, 85% to 95% of them with a count of one. The ten largest clones represent 0.55% of the sample.

The rearranged chain carries TRBV20-1 and TRBJ1-1; possibly the D gene is TRBD1, per 5 matching bases. The sequencing used peripheral blood, collected on day 0 of AZD1222 vaccination. The clonotype was recovered from an adult in good health. This receptor carries the CDR3 CSAKGRELAFF. DNA sequence: TGCAGTGCTAAGGGGAGGGAGTTAGCTTTCTTT.